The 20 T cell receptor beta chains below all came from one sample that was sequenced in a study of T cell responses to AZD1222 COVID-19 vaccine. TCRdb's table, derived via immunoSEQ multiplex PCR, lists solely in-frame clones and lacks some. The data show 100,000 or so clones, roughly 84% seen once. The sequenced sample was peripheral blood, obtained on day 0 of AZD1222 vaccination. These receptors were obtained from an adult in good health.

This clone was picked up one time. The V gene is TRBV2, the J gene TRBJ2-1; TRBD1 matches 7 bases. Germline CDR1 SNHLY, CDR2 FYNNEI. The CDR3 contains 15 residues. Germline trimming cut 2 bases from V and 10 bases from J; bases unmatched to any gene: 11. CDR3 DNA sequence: TGTGCCAGCAGTGAATTAGCAGGGGGAACGGGGGAGCAGTTCTTC. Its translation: CASSELAGGTGEQFF.

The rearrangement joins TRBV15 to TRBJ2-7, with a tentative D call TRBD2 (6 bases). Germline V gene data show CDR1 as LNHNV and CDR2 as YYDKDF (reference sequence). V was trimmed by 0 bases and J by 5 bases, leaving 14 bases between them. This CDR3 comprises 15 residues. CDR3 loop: CATSREGREAHEQYF. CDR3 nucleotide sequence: TGTGCCACCAGCAGAGAAGGCAGGGAGGCCCACGAGCAGTACTTC.

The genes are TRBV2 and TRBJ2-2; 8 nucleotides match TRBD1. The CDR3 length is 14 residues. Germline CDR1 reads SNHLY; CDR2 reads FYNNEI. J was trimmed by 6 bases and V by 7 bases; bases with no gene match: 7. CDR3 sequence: CASKIQGAAGELFF. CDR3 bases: TGTGCCAGCAAGATTCAGGGGGCGGCCGGGGAGCTGTTTTTT.

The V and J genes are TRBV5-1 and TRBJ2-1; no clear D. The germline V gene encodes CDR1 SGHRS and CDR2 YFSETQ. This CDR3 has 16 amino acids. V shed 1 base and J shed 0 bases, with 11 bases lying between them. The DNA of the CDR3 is TGCGCCAGCAGCTTGAACGGCGGCGGCTCCTACAATGAGCAGTTCTTC. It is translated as CASSLNGGGSYNEQFF.

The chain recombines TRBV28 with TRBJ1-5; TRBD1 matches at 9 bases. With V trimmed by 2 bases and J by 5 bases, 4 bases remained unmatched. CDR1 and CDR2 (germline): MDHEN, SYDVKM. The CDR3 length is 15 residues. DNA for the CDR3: TGTGCCAGCAGTTTAACAGGGGGCGAGTATCAGCCCCAGCATTTT. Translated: CASSLTGGEYQPQHF.

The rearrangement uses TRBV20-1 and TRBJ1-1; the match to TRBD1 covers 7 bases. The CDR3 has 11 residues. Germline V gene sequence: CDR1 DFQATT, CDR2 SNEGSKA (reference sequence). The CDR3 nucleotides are TGCGGAGACAGGGAGAACACTGAAGCTTTCTTT. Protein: CGDRENTEAFF.

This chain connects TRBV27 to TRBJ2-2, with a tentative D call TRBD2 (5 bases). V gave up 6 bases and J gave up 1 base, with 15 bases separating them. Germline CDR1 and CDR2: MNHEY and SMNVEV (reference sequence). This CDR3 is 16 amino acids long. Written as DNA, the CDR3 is TGTGCCAGCAGAATAACCCCCGCGGGGAACACCGGGGAGCTGTTTTTT. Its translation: CASRITPAGNTGELFF.

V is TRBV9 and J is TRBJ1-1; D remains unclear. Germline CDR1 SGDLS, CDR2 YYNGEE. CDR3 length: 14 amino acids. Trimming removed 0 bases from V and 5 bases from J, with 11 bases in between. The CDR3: CASSVGGIGTEAFF. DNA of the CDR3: TGTGCCAGCAGCGTAGGAGGGATTGGGACTGAAGCTTTCTTT.

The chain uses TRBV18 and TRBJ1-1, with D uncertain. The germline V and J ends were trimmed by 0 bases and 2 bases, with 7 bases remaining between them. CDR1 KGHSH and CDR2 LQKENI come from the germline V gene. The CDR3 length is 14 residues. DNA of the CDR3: TGTGCCAGCTCACCACCGCCGGGTAACACTGAAGCTTTCTTT. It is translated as CASSPPPGNTEAFF.

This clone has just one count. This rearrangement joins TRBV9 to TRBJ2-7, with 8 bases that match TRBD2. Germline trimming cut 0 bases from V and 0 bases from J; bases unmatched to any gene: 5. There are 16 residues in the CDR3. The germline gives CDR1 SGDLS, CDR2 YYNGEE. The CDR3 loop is CASSVGTGGSSYEQYF. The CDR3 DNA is TGTGCCAGCAGCGTAGGCACGGGAGGGAGCTCCTACGAGCAGTACTTC.

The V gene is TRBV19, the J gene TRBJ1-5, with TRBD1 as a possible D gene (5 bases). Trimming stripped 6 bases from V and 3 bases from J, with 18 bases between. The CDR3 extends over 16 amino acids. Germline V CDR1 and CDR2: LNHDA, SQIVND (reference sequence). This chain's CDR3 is CASSPMRGRANQPQHF. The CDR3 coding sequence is TGTGCCAGTAGCCCCATGCGGGGGAGAGCCAATCAGCCCCAGCATTTT.

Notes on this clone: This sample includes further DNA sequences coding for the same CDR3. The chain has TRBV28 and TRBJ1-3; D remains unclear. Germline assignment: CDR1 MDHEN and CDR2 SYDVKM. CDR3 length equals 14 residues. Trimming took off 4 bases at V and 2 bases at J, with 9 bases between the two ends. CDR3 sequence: CASSSPGTGNTIYF. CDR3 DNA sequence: TGTGCCAGCAGTTCCCCGGGGACTGGAAACACCATATATTTT. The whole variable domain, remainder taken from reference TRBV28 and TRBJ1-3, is DVKVTQSSRYLVKRTGEKVFLECVQDMDHENMFWYRQDPGLGLRLIYFSYDVKMKEKGDIPEGYSVSREKKERFSLILESASTNQTSMYLCASSSPGTGNTIYFGEGSWLTVV.

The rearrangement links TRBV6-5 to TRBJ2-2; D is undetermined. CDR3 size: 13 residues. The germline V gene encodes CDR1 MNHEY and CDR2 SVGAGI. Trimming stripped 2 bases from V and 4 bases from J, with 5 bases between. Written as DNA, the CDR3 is TGTGCCAGCAGTTACAAGGGCACCGGGGAGCTGTTTTTT. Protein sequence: CASSYKGTGELFF.

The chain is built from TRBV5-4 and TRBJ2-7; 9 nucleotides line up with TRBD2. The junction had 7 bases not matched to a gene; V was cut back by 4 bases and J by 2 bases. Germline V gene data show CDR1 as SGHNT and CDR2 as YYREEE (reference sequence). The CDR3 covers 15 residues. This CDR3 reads CASSRRLADTYEQYF. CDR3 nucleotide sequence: TGTGCCAGCAGCCGGCGACTAGCGGACACCTACGAGCAGTACTTC.

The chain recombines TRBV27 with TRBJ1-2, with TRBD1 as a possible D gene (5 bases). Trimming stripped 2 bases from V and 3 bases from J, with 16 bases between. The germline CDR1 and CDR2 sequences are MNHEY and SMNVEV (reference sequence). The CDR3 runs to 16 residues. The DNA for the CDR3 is TGTGCCAGCAGTTTACGGTTTCAGGGAGACGACTATGGCTACACCTTC. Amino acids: CASSLRFQGDDYGYTF.

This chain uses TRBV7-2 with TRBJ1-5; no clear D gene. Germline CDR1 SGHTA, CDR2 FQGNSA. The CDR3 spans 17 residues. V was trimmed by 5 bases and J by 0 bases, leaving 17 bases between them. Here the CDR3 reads CASSPTTSPYSNQPQHF. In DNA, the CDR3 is TGTGCCAGCAGCCCTACGACATCCCCTTATAGCAATCAGCCCCAGCATTTT.

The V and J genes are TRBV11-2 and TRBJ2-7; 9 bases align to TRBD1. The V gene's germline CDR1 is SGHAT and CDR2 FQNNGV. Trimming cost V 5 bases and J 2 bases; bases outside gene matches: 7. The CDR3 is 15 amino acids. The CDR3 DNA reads TGTGCCAGCAGCACTCACAGGGGGCGCGCCTACGAGCAGTACTTC. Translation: CASSTHRGRAYEQYF.

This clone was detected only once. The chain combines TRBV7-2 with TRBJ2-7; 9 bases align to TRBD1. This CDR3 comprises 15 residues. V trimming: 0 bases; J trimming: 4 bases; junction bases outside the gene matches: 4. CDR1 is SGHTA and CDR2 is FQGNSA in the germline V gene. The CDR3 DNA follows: TGTGCCAGCAGCTTAGCAACAGGGGGCCAATACGAGCAGTACTTC. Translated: CASSLATGGQYEQYF.

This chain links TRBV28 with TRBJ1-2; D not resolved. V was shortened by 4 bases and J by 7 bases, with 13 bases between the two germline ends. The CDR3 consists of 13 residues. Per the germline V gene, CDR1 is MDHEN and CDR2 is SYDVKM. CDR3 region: CASSSAGMLGYTF. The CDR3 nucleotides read TGTGCCAGCAGTTCGGCCGGGATGCTTGGCTACACCTTC.

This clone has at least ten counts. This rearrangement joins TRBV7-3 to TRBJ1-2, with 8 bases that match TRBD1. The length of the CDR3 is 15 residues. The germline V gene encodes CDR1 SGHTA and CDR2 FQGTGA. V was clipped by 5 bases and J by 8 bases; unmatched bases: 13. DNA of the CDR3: TGTGCCAGCAGCCCGGGACAGGAGGGGGTATTGGGCTACACCTTC. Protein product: CASSPGQEGVLGYTF.